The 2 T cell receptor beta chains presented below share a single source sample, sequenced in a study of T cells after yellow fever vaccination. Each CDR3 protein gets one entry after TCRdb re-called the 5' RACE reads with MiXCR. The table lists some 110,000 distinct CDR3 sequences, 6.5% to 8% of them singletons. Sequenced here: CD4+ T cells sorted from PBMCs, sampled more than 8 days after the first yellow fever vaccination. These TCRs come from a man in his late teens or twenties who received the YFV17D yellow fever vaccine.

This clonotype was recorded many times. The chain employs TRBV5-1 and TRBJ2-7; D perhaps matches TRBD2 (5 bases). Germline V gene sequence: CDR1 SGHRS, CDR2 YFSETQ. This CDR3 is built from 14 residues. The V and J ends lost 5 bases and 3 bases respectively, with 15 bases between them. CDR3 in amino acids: CASSLPDSLYEQYF. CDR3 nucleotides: TGCGCCAGCAGTCTCCCGGACTCCCTCTACGAGCAGTACTTC.

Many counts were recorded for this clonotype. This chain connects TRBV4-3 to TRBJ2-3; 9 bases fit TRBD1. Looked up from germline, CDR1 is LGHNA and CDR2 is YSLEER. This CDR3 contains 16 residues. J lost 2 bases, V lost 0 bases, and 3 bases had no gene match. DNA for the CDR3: TGCGCCAGCAGCCAAGAAGGGACAGGGATCACAGATACGCAGTATTTT. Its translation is CASSQEGTGITDTQYF.